The clone carrying this TCR beta chain was observed at least ten times. The antigen is undetermined. This entry belongs to a study of early T cells in non-severe SARS-CoV-2 infection. One entry per CDR3 protein, called by TCRdb with MiXCR from the 5' RACE reads. The sample contains about 44,000 distinct CDR3 sequences, around 6% of which appear only once. Findings and limits, study-wide: Matching against VDJdb likely underestimated virus-specific expansions, favoring anti-spike CD8.

V gave up 0 bases and J gave up 4 bases; unmatched junction bases: 11. The CDR3 is 19 residues long. Germline CDR1 is LGHNA and CDR2 is YNFKEQ. Sequenced: whole blood. The rearrangement links TRBV4-2 to TRBJ2-3, with TRBD2 identical over 12 bases. This receptor was obtained from an adult who was a healthcare worker with PCR-confirmed SARS-CoV-2 infection or an uninfected control (not recorded which). Here the CDR3 reads CASSQEPSGGARLADTQYF. The CDR3 DNA follows: TGTGCCAGCAGCCAAGAGCCTAGCGGGGGGGCCCGGTTGGCAGATACGCAGTATTTT.